This T cell receptor beta chain was sequenced for a study of vaccination effects on CD4 cells after COVID-19. Points from the study as a whole: Sampling in the study covered few convalescent patients and included no early post-infection timepoints. Common cold coronavirus cross-reactivity was shown by only 1 of 255 vaccine-induced clones in healthy vaccinees.

ViraFEST expansion of antigen-specific CD4+ T cells with viral peptide pools preceded sequencing. Once cultured for 10 days, the cells underwent separation to obtain CD4+ T cells. Prior SARS-CoV-2 infection was absent in the vaccine recipients, as shown by negative nucleocapsid antibodies. Supplemented with around 9.6 IU/ml IL-2 and about 10 ug/ml peptides, a few million PBMC per well were kept in culture. The germline V and J ends were trimmed by 4 bases and 5 bases, with 12 bases remaining between them. The CDR3 has 14 residues. The germline gives CDR1 ENHRY, CDR2 SYGVKD. Produced via immunoSEQ multiplex PCR; TCRdb's table is partial and in-frame only. The table lists 65,000 to 90,000 clones, under 85% of them singletons, with roughly 2.9% in the top ten. As to this clone: The antigen remains undetermined.

The TCR sequence derives from a human donor who received a COVID-19 vaccine. The rearrangement links TRBV10-3 to TRBJ1-5; D unclear. The sample consisted of CD4+ T cells from PBMCs cultured with HCoV-NL63 spike peptides, taken before COVID-19 vaccination. This CDR3 reads CAISGSGNDQPQHF. The CDR3 nucleotides are TGTGCCATCAGTGGATCGGGGAACGATCAGCCCCAGCATTTT.